A selection of T cell receptor beta chains follows, all from one sample in a study of CD8 T cells in ankylosing spondylitis. TCRdb re-derived calls from the 5' RACE reads in MiXCR, one entry per CDR3 protein. The table has some 330,000 distinct CDR3 sequences, roughly 8% seen once. The sequencing input was blood, either unsorted or a sorted T cell fraction (not recorded which). These receptors were collected from a male donor with ankylosing spondylitis. The CDR3 runs from the conserved cysteine through the conserved F or W. The D gene is left open where the match is weak. Clone size is not always given. Where it is, it says once, few, many or a class for expanded clones.

CDR3 length,V gene,D gene,clone size,J gene,CDR3 protein,CDR3 DNA
14,TRBV25-1,NA,many,TRBJ2-1,CASSELTGVEEQFF,TGTGCCAGCAGTGAATTGACGGGAGTTGAGGAGCAGTTCTTC
13,TRBV5-1,NA,NA,TRBJ1-5,CASSVGSGQPQHF,TGCGCCAGCAGCGTAGGGAGTGGGCAGCCCCAGCATTTT
13,TRBV20-1,TRBD1,many,TRBJ1-6,CSVGGQYNSPLHF,TGCAGTGTCGGGGGACAGTATAATTCACCCCTCCACTTT
14,TRBV20-1,TRBD2,many,TRBJ2-7,CSAFRTSGSWEQYF,TGCAGTGCCTTCAGGACTAGCGGGAGTTGGGAGCAGTACTTC
15,TRBV11-3,TRBD1,NA,TRBJ1-4,CASSPGQGYNEKLFF,TGTGCCAGCAGCCCGGGACAGGGCTATAATGAAAAACTGTTTTTT
15,TRBV27,TRBD1,many,TRBJ1-3,CASSSGQGPGNTIYF,TGTGCCAGCAGTTCGGGACAGGGACCTGGAAACACCATATATTTT
14,TRBV27,NA,many,TRBJ1-5,CASSFRQTRQPQHF,TGTGCCAGCAGTTTTAGGCAGACACGTCAGCCCCAGCATTTT
13,TRBV11-3,NA,few,TRBJ1-1,CASSYQGFGEAFF,TGTGCCAGCAGCTACCAGGGTTTCGGGGAAGCTTTCTTT
17,TRBV4-1,TRBD1,few,TRBJ1-1,CASSQDQETGAVTEAFF,TGCGCCAGCAGCCAAGATCAGGAGACAGGGGCTGTCACTGAAGCTTTCTTT
16,TRBV12-3/TRBV12-4,NA,few,TRBJ1-1,CASSLVLTGLDTEAFF,TGTGCCAGCAGTTTAGTTCTCACAGGGCTGGATACTGAAGCTTTCTTT
15,TRBV29-1,NA,NA,TRBJ1-2,CSVGARGNRNYGYTF,TGCAGCGTTGGAGCACGGGGGAACCGTAACTATGGCTACACCTTC
15,TRBV28,TRBD2,NA,TRBJ2-6,CASSSGGAGANVLTF,TGTGCCAGCAGTTCGGGAGGGGCTGGGGCCAACGTCCTGACTTTC
15,TRBV4-3,NA,NA,TRBJ2-4,CASSQAPGFPNIQYF,TGCGCCAGCAGCCAAGCCCCGGGATTCCCAAACATTCAGTACTTC
15,TRBV18,NA,NA,TRBJ2-7,CASSPHREPSGEQYF,TGTGCCAGCTCACCACACCGGGAGCCTTCCGGGGAGCAGTACTTC
15,TRBV4-1,NA,few,TRBJ1-5,CASSQVGGSNQPQHF,TGCGCCAGCAGCCAAGTGGGAGGGAGCAATCAGCCCCAGCATTTT
12,TRBV28,NA,few,TRBJ2-7,CASTVFMGEQYF,TGTGCCAGCACCGTCTTCATGGGCGAGCAGTACTTC
14,TRBV6-1,TRBD1,many,TRBJ2-3,CASTRQGLTDTQYF,TGTGCCAGCACACGACAGGGGTTAACAGATACGCAGTATTTT
14,TRBV10-3,NA,many,TRBJ2-3,CAISTDGASDTQYF,TGTGCCATCAGTACCGATGGGGCCTCAGATACGCAGTATTTT
15,TRBV7-2,TRBD2,NA,TRBJ2-1,CASSLGGGSGNEQFF,TGTGCCAGCAGCTTAGGTGGCGGGAGTGGGAATGAGCAGTTCTTC
20,TRBV9,NA,NA,TRBJ2-2,CASSQGGAPLLRWTTGELFF,TGTGCCAGCAGCCAGGGGGGGGCCCCACTACTAAGATGGACCACCGGGGAGCTGTTTTTT
16,TRBV7-9,TRBD1,many,TRBJ2-2,CASSVRDRGEIVELFF,TGTGCCAGCAGCGTCCGGGACAGGGGTGAGATCGTGGAGCTGTTTTTT
13,TRBV18,NA,many,TRBJ2-7,CASSPQGTYEQYF,TGTGCCAGCTCACCACAGGGAACCTACGAGCAGTACTTC
15,TRBV5-1,TRBD1,NA,TRBJ2-7,CASSWTGTGADEQYF,TGCGCCAGCAGCTGGACCGGGACAGGGGCCGACGAGCAGTACTTC
16,TRBV18,NA,few,TRBJ2-6,CASSPISGSGANVLTF,TGTGCCAGCTCACCGATCTCCGGCTCTGGGGCCAACGTCCTGACTTTC
17,TRBV18,TRBD2,few,TRBJ2-7,CASSPRPSGDPSYEQYF,TGTGCCAGCTCACCCCGCCCTAGCGGGGACCCCTCCTACGAGCAGTACTTC
16,TRBV7-2,TRBD2,NA,TRBJ2-7,CASSRSTSGRSYEQYF,TGTGCCAGCAGCCGAAGCACTAGCGGGCGGTCCTACGAGCAGTACTTC
14,TRBV6-1,NA,few,TRBJ1-2,CASTPLTGTNGYTF,TGTGCCAGCACTCCTTTAACCGGGACAAATGGCTACACCTTC
12,TRBV20-1,TRBD1,NA,TRBJ2-7,CSARQGSDEQYF,TGCAGTGCACGACAGGGGAGCGACGAGCAGTACTTC
14,TRBV27,NA,NA,TRBJ2-7,CASSFLGRASEQYF,TGTGCCAGCAGTTTCTTGGGCAGAGCCTCCGAGCAGTACTTC
13,TRBV7-9,NA,few,TRBJ2-5,CASSLNRDETQYF,TGTGCCAGCAGCTTAAACAGAGATGAGACCCAGTACTTC
15,TRBV20-1,NA,many,TRBJ1-4,CSASRGGRTNEKLFF,TGCAGTGCCAGCCGAGGTGGGCGAACTAATGAAAAACTGTTTTTT
13,TRBV6-2/TRBV6-3,NA,many,TRBJ2-2,CASSSLETGELFF,TGTGCCAGCAGTAGCCTAGAGACCGGGGAGCTGTTTTTT
15,TRBV5-1,TRBD1,many,TRBJ2-5,CASSLVSGGQETQYF,TGCGCCAGCAGCTTGGTGTCAGGGGGTCAAGAGACCCAGTACTTC
19,TRBV14,TRBD2,few,TRBJ2-1,CASSRPGLAGGLSYNEQFF,TGTGCCAGCAGCCGCCCGGGACTAGCGGGAGGTTTATCCTACAATGAGCAGTTCTTC
15,TRBV5-1,TRBD2,NA,TRBJ2-2,CASSNSGRGTGELFF,TGCGCCAGCAGTAACAGCGGGAGAGGAACCGGGGAGCTGTTTTTT
13,TRBV4-1,NA,few,TRBJ2-1,CASSQPGMDEQFF,TGCGCCAGCAGCCAACCAGGGATGGATGAGCAGTTCTTC
14,TRBV28,TRBD1,few,TRBJ2-7,CASSFRDRAPEQYF,TGTGCCAGCAGTTTCCGGGACAGGGCTCCCGAGCAGTACTTC
14,TRBV4-3,NA,few,TRBJ2-2,CASTTDPVAGELFF,TGCGCCAGCACCACGGATCCGGTGGCAGGGGAGCTGTTTTTT
15,TRBV7-2,TRBD1,few,TRBJ1-5,CASSRTGQRNQPQHF,TGTGCCAGCAGCCGGACAGGGCAACGCAATCAGCCCCAGCATTTT
14,TRBV5-1,NA,many,TRBJ1-4,CASSLVSGGEKLFF,TGCGCCAGCAGCTTGGTTTCGGGAGGTGAAAAACTGTTTTTT
13,TRBV19,NA,NA,TRBJ2-1,CASSTRRRDEQFF,TGTGCCAGTAGTACCCGGAGGCGCGATGAGCAGTTCTTC
17,TRBV4-1,NA,few,TRBJ1-6,CASSQAAQVFAGSPLHF,TGCGCCAGCAGCCAAGCGGCGCAGGTGTTTGCGGGTTCACCCCTCCACTTT
13,TRBV29-1,TRBD2,many,TRBJ2-1,CSVASGPDGEQFF,TGCAGCGTTGCTAGCGGGCCTGACGGTGAGCAGTTCTTC
12,TRBV29-1,NA,few,TRBJ1-2,CSEGTGFNGYTF,TGCAGCGAGGGAACAGGTTTTAATGGCTACACCTTC
15,TRBV6-5,TRBD1,few,TRBJ1-2,CASSYLLTGAHGYTF,TGTGCCAGCAGTTACCTTTTGACAGGGGCCCATGGCTACACCTTC
13,TRBV4-3,NA,NA,TRBJ2-3,CFRRGKGTDTQYF,TGCTTCAGGCGGGGAAAGGGCACAGATACGCAGTATTTT
15,TRBV20-1,NA,many,TRBJ2-1,CSATVPGVPYNEQFF,TGCAGTGCTACGGTCCCCGGTGTCCCCTACAATGAGCAGTTCTTC
15,TRBV2,NA,few,TRBJ2-1,CASSEAWLAGDEQFF,TGTGCCAGCAGTGAAGCATGGCTAGCCGGGGATGAGCAGTTCTTC
15,TRBV12-3/TRBV12-4,TRBD1,NA,TRBJ1-5,CASRSDRGLYQPQHF,TGTGCCAGCAGATCGGACAGGGGGCTGTATCAGCCCCAGCATTTT
15,TRBV9,TRBD1,many,TRBJ2-2,CASLPGTGYTGELFF,TGTGCCAGCCTGCCCGGGACAGGGTACACCGGGGAGCTGTTTTTT
17,TRBV20-1,TRBD2,NA,TRBJ2-7,CSALGLAGSGVSYEQYF,TGCAGTGCTCTTGGACTAGCGGGTTCAGGGGTATCCTACGAGCAGTACTTC